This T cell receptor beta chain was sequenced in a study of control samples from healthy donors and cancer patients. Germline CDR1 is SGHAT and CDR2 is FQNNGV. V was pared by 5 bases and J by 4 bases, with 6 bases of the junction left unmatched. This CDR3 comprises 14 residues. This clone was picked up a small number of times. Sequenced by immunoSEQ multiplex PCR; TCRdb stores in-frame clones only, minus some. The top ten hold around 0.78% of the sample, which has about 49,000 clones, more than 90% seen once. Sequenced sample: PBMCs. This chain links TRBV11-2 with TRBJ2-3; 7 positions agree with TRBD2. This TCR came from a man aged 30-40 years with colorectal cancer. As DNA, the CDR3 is TGTGCCAGCAGCCCAAGGGAGGGCGCAGATACGCAGTATTTT. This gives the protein CASSPREGADTQYF.